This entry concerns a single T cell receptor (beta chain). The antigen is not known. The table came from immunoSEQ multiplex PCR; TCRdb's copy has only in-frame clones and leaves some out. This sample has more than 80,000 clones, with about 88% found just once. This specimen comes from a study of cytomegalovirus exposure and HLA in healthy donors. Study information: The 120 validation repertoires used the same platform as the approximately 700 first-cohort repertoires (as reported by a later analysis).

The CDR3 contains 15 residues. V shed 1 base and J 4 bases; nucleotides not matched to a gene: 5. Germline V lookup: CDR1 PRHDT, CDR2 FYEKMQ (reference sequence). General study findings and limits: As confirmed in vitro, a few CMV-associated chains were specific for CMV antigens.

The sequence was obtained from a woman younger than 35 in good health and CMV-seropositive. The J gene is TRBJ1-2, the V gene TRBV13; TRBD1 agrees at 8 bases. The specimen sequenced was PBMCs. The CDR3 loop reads CASSLVDRGGYGYTF. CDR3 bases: TGTGCCAGCAGCTTAGTTGACAGGGGTGGCTATGGCTACACCTTC.